This T cell receptor (beta chain) was profiled in a study of cytomegalovirus exposure and HLA in healthy donors. Overall study results and limits: The finding came from a later analysis; first-cohort TCR clusters tended to co-occur in the 95 to 150 validation repertoires.

Using immunoSEQ multiplex PCR, the repertoire was profiled, and TCRdb retains in-frame clones only, with some absent. The table shows 100,000 to 150,000 clones, with about 91% occurring only once. V was pared by 2 bases and J by 1 base, with 9 bases between. CDR3 length: 15 amino acids. Germline V gene sequence: CDR1 LNHDA, CDR2 SQIVND (reference sequence). This clone was counted once. Its antigen is not known. This receptor was obtained from a woman between 18 and 30 years old in good health and CMV-seronegative. Source material: PBMCs. The chain couples TRBV19 to TRBJ1-5; D not resolved. As DNA, the CDR3 is TGTGCCAGTAGTATAAGCGGGTCAAGCAATCAGCCCCAGCATTTT. It codes for CASSISGSSNQPQHF.